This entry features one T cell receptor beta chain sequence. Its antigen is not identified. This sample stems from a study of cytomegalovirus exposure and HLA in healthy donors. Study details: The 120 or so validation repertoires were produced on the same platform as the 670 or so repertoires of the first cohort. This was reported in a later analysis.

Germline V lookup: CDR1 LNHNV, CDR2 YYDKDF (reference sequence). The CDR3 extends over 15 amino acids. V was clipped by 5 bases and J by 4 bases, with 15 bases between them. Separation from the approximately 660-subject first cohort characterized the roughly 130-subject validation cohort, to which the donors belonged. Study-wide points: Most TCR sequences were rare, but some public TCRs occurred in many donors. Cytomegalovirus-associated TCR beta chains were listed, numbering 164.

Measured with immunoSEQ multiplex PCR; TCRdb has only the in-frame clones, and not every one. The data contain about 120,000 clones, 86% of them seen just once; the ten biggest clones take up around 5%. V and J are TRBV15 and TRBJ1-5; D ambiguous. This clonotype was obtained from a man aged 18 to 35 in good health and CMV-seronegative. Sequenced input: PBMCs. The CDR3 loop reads CATSEGNQGNQPQHF. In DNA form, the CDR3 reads TGTGCCACCAGCGAGGGAAACCAAGGGAATCAGCCCCAGCATTTT.